These 31 T cell receptor beta chains originate from one sample sequenced in a study of graft-versus-host responses after intestinal transplantation. Profiled with immunoSEQ multiplex PCR; TCRdb holds only in-frame clones, not every one. The sample yields about 17,000 clones, over 70% seen once. Tissue processing of the graft released intraepithelial and lamina propria lymphocytes from it. Sequencing was performed on ileum tissue, taken approximately 61 weeks after intestinal transplant. These receptors were obtained from a human patient who received an intestinal transplant, so some T cells may come from the graft donor.

CDR3 DNA: TGTGCCAGCAGCTTAGGAGGACAGGGGGTTTATGGCTACACCTTC. Translated: CASSLGGQGVYGYTF. This chain connects TRBV7-9 to TRBJ1-2; 10 bases match TRBD1. V lost 1 base to trimming and J lost 5 bases; unmatched junction nucleotides: 4. Germline assignment: CDR1 SEHNR and CDR2 FQNEAQ (reference sequence). The CDR3 runs 15 residues.

This clone qualifies as large. The CDR3 reads CASSRGVDTEAFF. CDR3 sequence (DNA): TGTGCCAGCAGCCGAGGGGTGGACACTGAAGCTTTCTTT. V is TRBV11-2 and J is TRBJ1-1; TRBD1 is a possible D gene (5 bases). The germline V gene encodes CDR1 SGHAT and CDR2 FQNNGV. The V end lost 5 bases, the J end lost 3 bases, and 10 bases lay between the germline ends. The CDR3 consists of 13 residues.

The chain links TRBV7-2 to TRBJ2-2, with TRBD1 matching 9 bases. This CDR3 spans 14 amino acids. V lost 10 bases and J lost 1; bases outside the gene matches: 4. CDR1 is SGHTA, CDR2 FQGNSA, per germline. CDR3: CAIKTGGNTGELFF. CDR3 in DNA: TGTGCCATTAAGACAGGGGGGAACACCGGGGAGCTGTTTTTT.

V is TRBV12-5 and J is TRBJ2-1, with 8 nucleotides matching TRBD2. Germline lookup yields CDR1 LGHNT and CDR2 FRNRAP. The CDR3 length is 14 residues. The V and J ends lost 7 bases and 0 bases, in that order; junction bases with no gene match: 2. The CDR3 bases are TGTGCTAGTGCTAGCGGGTCCTCCTACAATGAGCAGTTCTTC. Translation gives CASASGSSYNEQFF.

The V and J genes are TRBV2 and TRBJ1-5; D uncertain. Germline lookup yields CDR1 SNHLY and CDR2 FYNNEI. Trimming removed 6 bases from V and 4 bases from J, with 16 bases in between. The CDR3 runs 15 residues. The CDR3 loop reads CASSESGVGNQPQHF. The DNA of the CDR3 is TGTGCCAGCAGCGAGAGTGGGGTGGGAAATCAGCCCCAGCATTTT.

The chain employs TRBV11-1 and TRBJ2-5; TRBD2 matches 11 bases. The tail of the sequence fits TRBJ2-7 better, so the J call may be wrong. This CDR3 region has 16 residues. From germline, CDR1 is SGHAT and CDR2 FQDESV (reference sequence). The CDR3 spells CASSPRLAGSSYEQYF. CDR3 nucleotide sequence: TGTGCCAGCAGCCCAAGACTAGCGGGGTCCTCCTACGAGCAGTACTTC.

The gene calls are TRBV28 and TRBJ2-7; D may be TRBD1 or TRBD2 (6 bases each). Deletions cut 3 bases from V and 8 bases from J, with 17 bases between. CDR1 is MDHEN and CDR2 is SYDVKM in the germline V gene. The CDR3 runs 14 residues. The CDR3 DNA is TGTGCCAGCAGTTTGTCCCCCCCGGGGGCCCAGCAGTACTTC. Translating gives CASSLSPPGAQQYF.

This chain uses TRBV11-2 with TRBJ1-4; unclear D gene. The V and J ends lost 0 bases and 7 bases respectively, with 9 bases between them. CDR1 is SGHAT, CDR2 FQNNGV, per germline. This CDR3 has 14 residues. This CDR3 is CASSLEDRTEKLFF. The CDR3, as DNA: TGTGCCAGCAGCTTAGAGGACCGAACTGAAAAACTGTTTTTT.

The chain employs TRBV10-2 and TRBJ2-5, with D tentatively TRBD2 (6 bases). With the DNA end fitting TRBJ2-7 better, the J assignment may be wrong. This CDR3 is 15 amino acids long. CDR1 is WSHSY and CDR2 is SAAADI in the germline V gene. CDR3 residues: CASSSSGRGAYEQYF. The CDR3 DNA sequence: TGCGCCAGCAGTTCCTCCGGCCGCGGGGCCTACGAGCAGTACTTC.

The chain links TRBV6-6 to TRBJ2-5, with D possibly being TRBD2 (7 bases). The CDR3 runs 16 residues. Deletions cut 0 bases from V and 1 base from J, with 12 bases between. From germline, CDR1 is MNHNY and CDR2 SVGAGI (reference sequence). The chain's CDR3 is CASSYSGRGAQETQYF. For the CDR3, the DNA is TGTGCCAGCAGTTACTCGGGACGGGGGGCCCAAGAGACCCAGTACTTC.

The V gene is TRBV13, the J gene TRBJ1-4; D gene unclear. V was shortened by 0 bases and J by 3 bases, with 20 bases between the two germline ends. The CDR3 loop spans 19 amino acids. CDR1 is PRHDT and CDR2 is FYEKMQ in the germline V gene (reference sequence). The CDR3 nucleotides are TGTGCCAGCAGCTTAGGCCTGCGTGGTGGGAGGGCACCTAATGAAAAACTGTTTTTT. Translating gives CASSLGLRGGRAPNEKLFF.

The CDR3: CASSSPLAGAYTDTQYF. The CDR3 DNA reads as TGTGCCAGCAGCTCCCCACTAGCGGGGGCCTACACAGATACGCAGTATTTT. This chain links TRBV7-8 with TRBJ2-3, with 11 bases matching TRBD2. This CDR3 has 17 residues. The V gene end was trimmed by 4 bases and the J gene end by 2 bases; junction bases not matched to a gene: 8. Germline CDR1 SGHVS, CDR2 FQNEAQ.

V usage is TRBV7-9 and J usage is TRBJ2-2; D assignment may be TRBD1 or TRBD2 (5 bases each). Germline CDR1 reads SEHNR; CDR2 reads FQNEAQ (reference sequence). Between the trimmed V and J ends, which lost 2 bases and 7 bases, there was a span of 17 bases. CDR3 size: 16 residues. This CDR3 is CASSLNSGPPHGELFF. The CDR3 DNA reads as TGTGCCAGCAGCTTAAATTCGGGACCCCCCCACGGGGAGCTGTTTTTT.

The chain joins TRBV9 to TRBJ1-2, with 8 bases matching TRBD1. This CDR3 spans 15 amino acids. With 4 bases clipped from V and 4 bases from J, the junction kept 9 bases outside the gene matches. Germline V gives CDR1 SGDLS, CDR2 YYNGEE. The CDR3 DNA is TGTGCCAGCAGCCCCACCGGACAGGGAGGCTATGGCTACACCTTC. This sequence encodes CASSPTGQGGYGYTF.

CDR3 sequence reads: CASSLNRVVSEQYF. The CDR3 coding sequence is TGTGCCAGCAGTTTAAACAGGGTGGTCTCCGAGCAGTACTTC. The J gene is TRBJ2-7, the V gene TRBV27; a weak D match, TRBD1 (6 bases). Deletions cut 2 bases from V and 6 bases from J, with 14 bases between. This CDR3 spans 14 amino acids. CDR1 and CDR2 from the germline V gene are MNHEY and SMNVEV (reference sequence).

The CDR3 sequence is CASGADSYYGYTF. CDR3 nucleotides: TGTGCCTCCGGAGCGGACAGCTATTATGGCTACACCTTC. The rearrangement joins TRBV19 to TRBJ1-2, with a tentative D call TRBD1 (6 bases). The CDR3 is made up of 13 amino acids. Germline CDR1 is LNHDA and CDR2 is SQIVND (reference sequence). V lost 11 bases and J 5 bases, leaving 18 bases between the germline ends.

The chain recombines TRBV7-8 with TRBJ2-1, with D possibly matching TRBD2 (6 bases). V was trimmed by 0 bases and J by 4 bases, leaving 10 bases between them. This CDR3 has 15 amino acids. Germline V gene sequence: CDR1 SGHVS, CDR2 FQNEAQ. CDR3 in amino acids: CASSLAGTPYNEQFF. The CDR3 nucleotides read TGTGCCAGCAGCTTAGCCGGGACTCCTTACAATGAGCAGTTCTTC.

The chain recombines TRBV28 with TRBJ1-2; D remains unclear. Between the trimmed V and J ends, which lost 6 bases and 3 bases, there was a span of 11 bases. The germline gives CDR1 MDHEN, CDR2 SYDVKM. The CDR3 has 13 residues. The CDR3: CASSPAGDYGYTF. For the CDR3, the DNA is TGTGCCAGCAGCCCCGCCGGAGACTATGGCTACACCTTC.

The chain has TRBV5-8 and TRBJ2-5; D is possibly TRBD1 or TRBD2 (5 bases each). TRBJ2-7 explains the end of the DNA better; the J call may be wrong. The CDR3 totals 13 residues. Germline CDR1 and CDR2: SGHTS and YDEGEE. The CDR3, as DNA: TGTGCCAGCAGAAGGGACCGATATTACGAGCAGTACTTC. Encoded protein: CASRRDRYYEQYF.

The chain uses TRBV4-1 and TRBJ2-1; 10 nucleotides line up with TRBD2. Germline assignment: CDR1 MGHRA and CDR2 YSYEKL. V lost 1 base to trimming and J lost 3 bases; unmatched junction nucleotides: 12. The CDR3 consists of 19 residues. The CDR3 bases are TGCGCCAGCAGCCAAGTTTTTCTAGCGGGGGCACATATCTACAATGAGCAGTTCTTC. The encoded protein is CASSQVFLAGAHIYNEQFF.

This clone was seen only once. The chain joins TRBV9 to TRBJ2-7, with D possibly matching TRBD1 (6 bases). The ends were cut back, 0 bases at V and 1 base at J, with 11 bases in the middle. This CDR3 spans 15 amino acids. Per the germline V gene, CDR1 is SGDLS and CDR2 is YYNGEE. DNA of the CDR3: TGTGCCAGCAGCGTAGCTTGGCAGGGGTCCTACGAGCAGTACTTC. It encodes CASSVAWQGSYEQYF.

This clone was recorded a few times. V usage is TRBV6-1 and J usage is TRBJ1-5; D remains unclear. CDR1 is MNHNS, CDR2 SASEGT, per germline. The CDR3 consists of 13 residues. Trimming took 10 bases from V and 4 from J, leaving 14 bases between them. CDR3 DNA: TGTGCCATCCTCAAGTCAGAAAATCAGCCCCAGCATTTT. It yields the protein CAILKSENQPQHF.

The chain links TRBV2 to TRBJ2-3; perhaps TRBD1 as D (6 bases). V dropped 3 bases and J dropped 1 base, with 11 bases sitting between them. CDR1 and CDR2 (germline): SNHLY, FYNNEI. CDR3 length: 15 residues. DNA for the CDR3: TGTGCCAGCAGTGACAGGGGTAGAGGCACAGATACGCAGTATTTT. Translation gives CASSDRGRGTDTQYF.

The chain combines TRBV6-5 with TRBJ1-6; D is perhaps TRBD1 (5 bases). This CDR3 spans 13 amino acids. Germline V CDR1 and CDR2: MNHEY, SVGAGI. Trimming cost V 2 bases and J 10 bases, with 9 bases left between them. CDR3 DNA sequence: TGTGCCAGCAGTTACCTGGGGGGGTCACCCCTCCACTTT. Translated: CASSYLGGSPLHF.

V and J are TRBV7-6 and TRBJ1-1; D is perhaps TRBD1 (5 bases). The V end lost 4 bases, the J end lost 4 bases, and 13 bases lay between the germline ends. CDR1 and CDR2 from the germline V gene are SGHVS and FNYEAQ. This CDR3 has 14 amino acids. CDR3 amino acids: CASSSLGGGTEAFF. The CDR3 DNA reads TGTGCCAGCAGCTCGCTGGGGGGGGGCACTGAAGCTTTCTTT.

The table lists this clone with a few counts. This chain connects TRBV7-9 to TRBJ1-3, with TRBD1 identical over 7 bases. The CDR3 loop spans 14 amino acids. With V trimmed by 8 bases and J by 8 bases, 12 bases remained unmatched. Germline V gene sequence: CDR1 SEHNR, CDR2 FQNEAQ (reference sequence). The CDR3 loop reads CASHPSEQGDTIYF. CDR3 nucleotide sequence: TGTGCCAGCCACCCTAGCGAGCAGGGGGACACCATATATTTT.

The V gene is TRBV21-1, the J gene TRBJ1-5; the table's TRBD1 call for D was not verified on the DNA. TRBV21-1 is termed a pseudogene. The CDR3 is made up of 15 amino acids. CDR3 sequence (DNA): TGTGCCAGCAGTAACCGGGACACCCGCAATCAGCCCCAGCATTTT. Its translation: CASSNRDTRNQPQHF.

The chain carries TRBV19 and TRBJ2-3; 7 nucleotides line up with TRBD2. The CDR3 totals 14 residues. V shed 8 bases, J shed 5 bases, and the junction held 10 bases outside the gene matches. The germline CDR1 and CDR2 sequences are LNHDA and SQIVND (reference sequence). The CDR3 reads CASAVQRDVDTQYF. CDR3 nucleotide sequence: TGTGCCAGTGCGGTCCAGCGGGACGTAGATACGCAGTATTTT.

A note on this clone: At one boundary the junction diverges from the germline segment, which might be a read error. The chain uses TRBV5-4 and TRBJ2-7; perhaps D is TRBD1 or TRBD2 (5 bases each). This CDR3 is built from 12 residues. The germline gives CDR1 SGHNT, CDR2 YYREEE (reference sequence). Here the CDR3 reads CASSLDTGPRHF. DNA for the CDR3: TGTGCCAGCAGCTTGGATACGGGGCCCCGTCACTTC.

The genes are TRBV14 and TRBJ2-4, with 8 bases identical to TRBD1. Per the germline V gene, CDR1 is SGHDN and CDR2 is FVKESK. V shed 1 base, J shed 0 bases, and the junction held 2 bases outside the gene matches. The CDR3 runs to 16 residues. The CDR3 spells CASSQGRGLAKNIQYF. In DNA form, the CDR3 reads TGTGCCAGCAGCCAAGGCAGGGGGCTAGCCAAAAACATTCAGTACTTC.

The CDR3 bases are TGTGCCAGCAGTGATGGGACGCATGACGAGCAGTACTTC. Translated, it gives CASSDGTHDEQYF. The J gene is TRBJ2-7, the V gene TRBV6-6; possibly TRBD1 or TRBD2 for D (5 bases each). The V and J ends lost 5 bases and 5 bases respectively, with 13 bases between them. The CDR3 is made up of 13 amino acids. From germline, CDR1 is MNHNY and CDR2 SVGAGI (reference sequence).